This TCR beta chain was identified in a study of T cells in Graves' hyperthyroidism and ophthalmopathy. Study details: Pretreatment peripheral blood was obtained at initial diagnosis.

V was pared by 0 bases and J by 4 bases, with 10 bases between. Germline assignment: CDR1 LNHNV and CDR2 YYDKDF (reference sequence). This CDR3 has 15 amino acids. Amplification of TCR beta CDR3 regions used RNA as the template. Primed by the HTBI set, a first-round RT-PCR was run on the TCR CDR3. TCRdb ran MiXCR on the multiplex PCR reads and lists one entry per CDR3 protein. The sample has hundreds of thousands of distinct CDR3 sequences, 15% to 20% seen once. Material for sequencing was blood. This receptor was identified in a woman aged 45-65 years with Graves' hyperthyroidism that later progressed to Graves' ophthalmopathy. The rearrangement uses TRBV15 and TRBJ1-5; D ambiguous. The CDR3 sequence is CATSRDRRINQPQHF. In DNA form, the CDR3 reads TGTGCCACCAGCAGAGATCGGAGGATTAATCAGCCCCAGCATTTT.